These 4 T cell receptor beta chains were sequenced from one sample in a study of shared clonotypes between healthy human individuals. Clones were sequenced by immunoSEQ multiplex PCR, and TCRdb holds only the in-frame ones, with some missing. This sample yields 600,000 or so clones, of which 85% to 95% are seen a single time; about 0.11% belongs to the top ten. Naive CD8 cells lacked CD45RO, underwent positive selection for CCR7 and left out terminally differentiated effector memory CD45RA+ cells. Sequencing was performed on naive CD8+ T cells sorted from blood. These receptors all come from a woman aged 30 to 39 in good health.

The chain uses TRBV21-1 and TRBJ2-7; the table gives TRBD2 as D, unverified against the DNA. TRBV21-1 is given as a pseudogene. This CDR3 is built from 17 residues. Here the CDR3 DNA reads TGTGCCAGCAGCAACCAACTAGCGGGAGCGAACTACTACGAGCAGTACTTC. The encoded protein is CASSNQLAGANYYEQYF.

This clone appeared once. The V gene is TRBV5-6, the J gene TRBJ2-1; a possible D gene is TRBD1 (6 bases). V gave up 2 bases and J gave up 5 bases, with 8 bases separating them. The CDR3 is 13 amino acids. The germline V gene has CDR1 SGHDT and CDR2 YYEEEE. CDR3 residues: CASSFGQNNEQFF. CDR3 sequence (DNA): TGTGCCAGCAGCTTCGGACAGAACAATGAGCAGTTCTTC.

V is TRBV7-6 and J is TRBJ1-1; a possible D gene is TRBD1 (5 bases). The CDR3 contains 16 residues. Between the trimmed V and J ends, which lost 5 bases and 0 bases, there was a span of 16 bases. Germline CDR1 is SGHVS and CDR2 is FNYEAQ. As DNA, the CDR3 is TGTGCCAGCAGCACCCGGGACGCCTTCATGAACACTGAAGCTTTCTTT. Translated: CASSTRDAFMNTEAFF.

The V gene is TRBV11-2, the J gene TRBJ1-3; 12 bases fit TRBD1. The V gene end was trimmed by 6 bases and the J gene end by 0 bases; junction bases not matched to a gene: 12. Germline CDR1 reads SGHAT; CDR2 reads FQNNGV. The CDR3 has 19 amino acids. Here the CDR3 DNA reads TGTGCCAGCAGATTGGGACAGGGGGCAGGAGACTACTCTGGAAACACCATATATTTT. Encoded protein: CASRLGQGAGDYSGNTIYF.